What follows is one T cell receptor beta chain and its context. Treatment noted: randomized to nivolumab then ipilimumab (arm A) or the reverse (arm B). Live CD3+CD8+ CD19− CD56− cells were sorted from PBMCs. This entry comes from a study of sequential checkpoint blockade in melanoma. Across the whole study: Arm A got nivolumab then ipilimumab; arm B the reverse, 1:1.

Sequenced by immunoSEQ multiplex PCR; TCRdb stores in-frame clones only, minus some. This sample has approximately 21,000 clones; around 80% occur once, and the top ten carry approximately 10%. Unmatched junction bases numbered 9, after V lost 0 bases and J lost 5 bases. This CDR3 region has 16 residues. Germline CDR1 and CDR2: SGDLS and YYNGEE. The origin of this receptor is a human donor with melanoma. The sequenced sample was CD8+ T cells sorted from blood (inferred from file names), obtained from a patient given nivolumab and ipilimumab in sequence. The chain has TRBV9 and TRBJ2-5; 8 bases map to TRBD1. CDR3 bases: TGTGCCAGCAGCGTAGATCAGGGGGCTTTGGGTGAGACCCAGTACTTC. Translation: CASSVDQGALGETQYF.